Listed below are T cell receptor beta chains from one sample, sequenced in a study of T cells in Graves' hyperthyroidism and ophthalmopathy. MiXCR, applied by TCRdb to the multiplex PCR reads, yields one record per CDR3 protein. The sample carries about 480,000 distinct CDR3 sequences, over 13% recorded once. Sequenced: blood. These receptors originate from a woman aged 18-35 years with Graves' hyperthyroidism. Each CDR3 is given with its conserved first and last residue. The D gene is left open where the match is weak. A row's size may be missing; if present it is once, few, many or a size class.

J,size,D,V,DNA,CDR3
TRBJ2-7,few,TRBD2,TRBV19,TGTGCCAGTAGTCCAATAGCGGGAGAAAGCTCCTACGAGCAGTACTTC,CASSPIAGESSYEQYF
TRBJ2-1,many,TRBD2,TRBV11-3,TGTGCCAGCAGCTTATACGGGTCAGCGGGGTACAATGAGCAGTTCTTC,CASSLYGSAGYNEQFF
TRBJ2-7,.,TRBD1,TRBV10-1,TGCGCCAGCAGTGGTGGGACAGGGAAACCTTACGAGCAGTACTTC,CASSGGTGKPYEQYF
TRBJ1-1,.,.,TRBV19,TGTGCCAGTAGTACGGGGAGAGTGAACACTGAAGCTTTCTTT,CASSTGRVNTEAFF
TRBJ2-2,few,TRBD2,TRBV7-9,TGTGCCAGCAGCCCAAGGGGGACTAGCAAGACAGCCGGGGAGCTGTTTTTT,CASSPRGTSKTAGELFF
TRBJ1-2,many,TRBD1,TRBV10-2,TGCGCCAGCAGCGGACAGGTGAATGGCTACACCTTC,CASSGQVNGYTF
TRBJ1-3,.,.,TRBV19,TGTGCCAGTAGCTCCCCCGGGAGCCCTGGAAACACCATATATTTT,CASSSPGSPGNTIYF
TRBJ1-2,many,TRBD1,TRBV19,TGTGCCAGTAGTCCCGGGACAGGGGACAGCTATGGCTACACCTTC,CASSPGTGDSYGYTF
TRBJ2-1,.,TRBD2,TRBV12-3/TRBV12-4,TGTGCCAGCAGTCTGGGGGGACTAGCGGGAAACGATGAGCAGTTCTTC,CASSLGGLAGNDEQFF
TRBJ1-2,many,.,TRBV19,TGTGCCAGTAGTCCCTACGGGCAAAACTATGGCTACACCTTC,CASSPYGQNYGYTF
TRBJ1-2,many,.,TRBV4-1,TGCGCCAGCAGCCAAGAGTGGGACCCAGATGGCTACACCTTC,CASSQEWDPDGYTF
TRBJ2-2,.,.,TRBV27,TGTGCCAGCAGTTTATTGAACAGGGAGGGCGACACCGGGGAGCTGTTTTTT,CASSLLNREGDTGELFF
TRBJ1-1,many,.,TRBV9,TGTGCCAGCAGCGTAGGTCCCTACAACACTGAAGCTTTCTTT,CASSVGPYNTEAFF
TRBJ1-1,many,TRBD1,TRBV18,TGTGCCAGCTCACTAGAAGGGGGCGGATGGACTGAAGCTTTCTTT,CASSLEGGGWTEAFF
TRBJ2-3,few,.,TRBV11-2,TGTGCCAGCAGCTTAGAAGTCTGGGCAGATACGCAGTATTTT,CASSLEVWADTQYF
TRBJ1-1,many,.,TRBV20-1,TGCAGTGCTAGTCGACCAGGGGCATCGATGAACACTGAAGCTTTCTTT,CSASRPGASMNTEAFF
TRBJ2-2,many,.,TRBV30,TGTGCCTGGGGGAACACCGGGGAGCTGTTTTTT,CAWGNTGELFF
TRBJ2-1,many,.,TRBV14,TGTGCCAGCAGCCTGTTTAGGAATGAGCAGTTCTTC,CASSLFRNEQFF
TRBJ1-1,many,.,TRBV3-1,TGTGCCAGCAGCCAAGATTTGGATTCTGAAGCTTTCTTT,CASSQDLDSEAFF
TRBJ2-3,many,.,TRBV11-2,TGTGCCAGCAGCTCATTTAGGGGTACAGATACGCAGTATTTT,CASSSFRGTDTQYF
TRBJ2-1,many,.,TRBV27,TGTGCCAGTCACCCGATCAGGACCTACAATGAGCAGTTCTTC,CASHPIRTYNEQFF
TRBJ2-1,many,TRBD2,TRBV2,TGTGCCAGCAGTGACGGGACTACCTACAATGAGCAGTTCTTC,CASSDGTTYNEQFF
TRBJ2-7,many,.,TRBV12-3/TRBV12-4,TGTGCCAGCAGTACCCGACTTGGCGGGACGGCTGAGCAGTACTTC,CASSTRLGGTAEQYF
TRBJ2-3,.,TRBD2,TRBV27,TGTGCCAGCAGGACTAGCGGGAGGGCCCGCACAGATACGCAGTATTTT,CASRTSGRARTDTQYF
TRBJ1-1,many,TRBD1,TRBV2,TGTGCCAGCAGTGTACAGGGGGCGCACACTGAAGCTTTCTTT,CASSVQGAHTEAFF
TRBJ1-1,many,.,TRBV5-6,TGTGCCAGCATAGGAAACACTGAAGCTTTCTTT,CASIGNTEAFF
TRBJ1-2,many,TRBD1,TRBV11-3,TGTGCCAGCAGCCTGACAGGGAGCGGCTACACCTTC,CASSLTGSGYTF